The 25 T cell receptor beta chains below all came from one sample that was sequenced in a study of blood T cell repertoires in COVID-19. The data were produced by immunoSEQ multiplex PCR, yet TCRdb's version contains in-frame clones alone and is incomplete. The table records 350,000 to 450,000 clones, about 89% of them present only once. Source material: peripheral blood. These receptor sequences come from a woman aged 40 to 50 with COVID-19, enrolled during active disease.

The V gene is TRBV19, the J gene TRBJ1-1; 9 positions match TRBD1. Unmatched junction bases numbered 3, after V lost 6 bases and J lost 4 bases. This CDR3 is built from 13 residues. Germline V gives CDR1 LNHDA, CDR2 SQIVND (reference sequence). CDR3 nucleotide sequence: TGTGCCAGTAGAGACAGGGGGGTCACTGAAGCTTTCTTT. The encoded protein is CASRDRGVTEAFF.

V and J are TRBV9 and TRBJ1-4, with 10 bases fitting TRBD1. CDR3 length equals 14 residues. With 3 bases clipped from V and 7 bases from J, the junction kept 3 bases outside the gene matches. Germline V CDR1 and CDR2: SGDLS, YYNGEE. DNA of the CDR3: TGTGCCAGCAGCGCCGGGACAGGGGTTGAAAAACTGTTTTTT. It is translated as CASSAGTGVEKLFF.

The chain recombines TRBV9 with TRBJ1-1; D is ambiguous. The germline V and J ends were trimmed by 3 bases and 0 bases, with 12 bases remaining between them. The CDR3 length is 15 residues. Looked up from germline, CDR1 is SGDLS and CDR2 is YYNGEE. The CDR3 is CASSAKEEVNTEAFF. The DNA for the CDR3 is TGTGCCAGCAGCGCCAAGGAGGAAGTGAACACTGAAGCTTTCTTT.

The genes are TRBV27 and TRBJ1-6, with a tentative D call TRBD1 (6 bases). V gave up 5 bases and J gave up 2 bases, with 16 bases separating them. Looked up from germline, CDR1 is MNHEY and CDR2 is SMNVEV (reference sequence). CDR3 length: 17 residues. DNA of the CDR3: TGTGCCAGCAGTCCCTTATCCCGACAGGCCTATAATTCACCCCTCCACTTT. This gives the protein CASSPLSRQAYNSPLHF.

The chain carries TRBV29-1 and TRBJ1-2, with TRBD1 matching over 8 bases. J was trimmed by 2 bases and V by 1 base; bases with no gene match: 6. Per the germline V gene, CDR1 is SQVTM and CDR2 is ANQGSEA. The CDR3 has 15 amino acids. The CDR3 coding sequence is TGCAGCGTTGAAGCAATAGACAGGGGAAACTATGGCTACACCTTC. Translation gives CSVEAIDRGNYGYTF.

The V gene is TRBV11-1, the J gene TRBJ1-6, with 9 bases lining up with TRBD1. From germline, CDR1 is SGHAT and CDR2 FQDESV (reference sequence). The CDR3 extends over 16 amino acids. Germline trimming cut 5 bases from V and 3 bases from J; bases unmatched to any gene: 5. The DNA of the CDR3 is TGTGCCAGCAGCACGGACAGGGGTATCTATAATTCACCCCTCCACTTT. It encodes CASSTDRGIYNSPLHF.

The V gene is TRBV19, the J gene TRBJ1-1; a weak D match, TRBD1 (6 bases). From germline, CDR1 is LNHDA and CDR2 SQIVND (reference sequence). V lost 6 bases to trimming and J lost 0 bases, with 14 bases between them. The CDR3 runs 15 residues. The CDR3 reads CASSRPGQMNTEAFF. CDR3 DNA sequence: TGTGCCAGTAGCCGTCCCGGACAGATGAACACTGAAGCTTTCTTT. The full variable domain, rest sourced from reference TRBV19 and TRBJ1-1, is DGGITQSPKYLFRKEGQNVTLSCEQNLNHDAMYWYRQDPGQGLRLIYYSQIVNDFQKGDIAEGYSVSREKKESFPLTVTSAQKNPTAFYLCASSRPGQMNTEAFFGQGTRLTVV.

The rearrangement uses TRBV6-2 or TRBV6-3 and TRBJ2-5; a weak D match, TRBD2 (5 bases). The CDR3 is 13 residues long. Germline lookup yields CDR1 MNHEY and CDR2 SVGEGT. Trimming cost V 4 bases and J 5 bases, with 11 bases left between them. CDR3 nucleotide sequence: TGTGCCAGCAGTTCTACTAGTTCCGAGACCCAGTACTTC. It yields the protein CASSSTSSETQYF.

The V gene is TRBV19, the J gene TRBJ1-1, with unresolved D. The germline gives CDR1 LNHDA, CDR2 SQIVND (reference sequence). Trimming took off 2 bases at V and 7 bases at J, with 17 bases between the two ends. The CDR3 is 15 amino acids. CDR3 bases: TGTGCCAGTAGTATATCACCGGGTCGCCTATTTGAAGCTTTCTTT. It codes for CASSISPGRLFEAFF.

In its sample, this clone was seen once. This chain joins TRBV19 and TRBJ1-1; 7 bases fit TRBD1. Germline values: CDR1 LNHDA, CDR2 SQIVND (reference sequence). Trimming removed 5 bases from V and 0 bases from J; junction bases left unmatched: 12. The CDR3 contains 17 residues. CDR3 bases: TGTGCCAGTAGTCTCAGGGGGACAGTCACACTGAACACTGAAGCTTTCTTT. Its protein product is CASSLRGTVTLNTEAFF.

This chain uses TRBV11-2 with TRBJ1-2; D is undetermined. Trimming cost V 3 bases and J 8 bases, with 10 bases left between them. The CDR3 contains 12 residues. Germline V gives CDR1 SGHAT, CDR2 FQNNGV. The CDR3 DNA reads TGTGCCAGCAGCTTTCCGGCGGGGGGCTACACCTTC. The encoded protein is CASSFPAGGYTF. Drawing the rest from reference TRBV11-2 and TRBJ1-2, the complete variable domain is EAGVAQSPRYKIIEKRQSVAFWCNPISGHATLYWYQQILGQGPKLLIQFQNNGVVDDSQLPKDRFSAERLKGVDSTLKIQPAKLEDSAVYLCASSFPAGGYTFGSGTRLTVV.

This clone was seen only a few times. The genes are TRBV6-1 and TRBJ2-7, with 7 bases aligning to TRBD1. Per germline, CDR1 MNHNS and CDR2 SASEGT. V shed 1 base, J shed 0 bases, and the junction held 3 bases outside the gene matches. The length of the CDR3 is 15 residues. The CDR3 nucleotides are TGTGCCAGCAGTGAAGGCCCAGGGGGCTCCTACGAGCAGTACTTC. Amino acids: CASSEGPGGSYEQYF.

The genes are TRBV10-3 and TRBJ2-7; 7 positions agree with TRBD2. With V trimmed by 1 base and J by 4 bases, 7 bases remained unmatched. Germline V gene data show CDR1 as ENHRY and CDR2 as SYGVKD. CDR3 length: 15 residues. Written as DNA, the CDR3 is TGTGCCATCAGTGAGTTGCCTAGCGGCCTTTACGAGCAGTACTTC. The encoded protein is CAISELPSGLYEQYF.

This sequence joins TRBV11-2 and TRBJ2-2, with D possibly being TRBD2 (5 bases). CDR3 length equals 15 residues. V lost 1 base and J lost 5, with 11 bases in between. The germline V gene encodes CDR1 SGHAT and CDR2 FQNNGV. This CDR3 reads CASSLVRRGTGELFF. CDR3 DNA: TGTGCCAGCAGCTTAGTTAGGCGAGGGACCGGGGAGCTGTTTTTT.

The genes are TRBV28 and TRBJ2-1; D not certain. Germline-derived CDR1 and CDR2 are MDHEN and SYDVKM. V lost 5 bases and J 1 base, leaving 3 bases between the germline ends. This CDR3 is built from 12 residues. CDR3 coding DNA: TGTGCCAGCAGTATATCCTACAATGAGCAGTTCTTC. Amino acids: CASSISYNEQFF.

V usage is TRBV19 and J usage is TRBJ2-2, with 8 nucleotides matching TRBD2. The germline CDR1 and CDR2 sequences are LNHDA and SQIVND (reference sequence). This CDR3 spans 16 amino acids. After removal of 1 base from V and 7 bases from J, the junction contained 8 bases not matched to a gene. The CDR3 nucleotides read TGTGCCAGTAGTATAGGACCAGCGGGAGAAGTCGGGGAGCTGTTTTTT. Translation gives CASSIGPAGEVGELFF.

In its sample, this clone was seen a few times. The chain uses TRBV28 and TRBJ2-7; tentatively, D is TRBD2 (6 bases). Germline CDR1 MDHEN, CDR2 SYDVKM. Trimming left V 2 bases short and J 0 bases short, with 17 bases between. This CDR3 spans 17 amino acids. The CDR3 protein is CASSLRRGRGSSYEQYF. For the CDR3, the DNA is TGTGCCAGCAGTTTAAGGCGGGGACGAGGGAGCTCCTACGAGCAGTACTTC.

The chain carries TRBV21-1 and TRBJ1-1; the table calls TRBD1, which could not be checked here. TRBV21-1 is described as a pseudogene. The CDR3 has 13 residues. CDR3: CASTFDRNTEAFF. In DNA, the CDR3 is TGTGCCAGTACCTTTGACAGGAACACTGAAGCTTTCTTT.

The table lists this clone with a count of one. The chain has TRBV24-1 and TRBJ1-2; possibly TRBD1 for D (5 bases). Germline V gives CDR1 KGHDR, CDR2 SFDVKD. The V end was cut by 3 bases, the J end by 7 bases, with 8 bases between. The CDR3 covers 12 residues. The CDR3 DNA reads TGTGCCACCAGTGATGCCGACAGTGGCTACACCTTC. This gives the protein CATSDADSGYTF.

V gene TRBV7-2 combines with J gene TRBJ2-2, with TRBD1 as a possible D gene (5 bases). The CDR3 totals 15 residues. V was shortened by 0 bases and J by 5 bases, with 10 bases between the two germline ends. Germline CDR1 reads SGHTA; CDR2 reads FQGNSA. CDR3 nucleotides: TGTGCCAGCAGCTTAGCCGGACAACCTACCGGGGAGCTGTTTTTT. Translated: CASSLAGQPTGELFF.

With regard to this clone: This specimen includes other DNA sequences encoding the same CDR3. The rearrangement joins TRBV28 to TRBJ1-2, with D unresolved. The CDR3 is made up of 12 amino acids. The V gene's germline CDR1 is MDHEN and CDR2 SYDVKM. V lost 3 bases to trimming and J lost 4 bases, with 6 bases between them. The chain's CDR3 is CASSFSGYGYTF. The CDR3 nucleotides are TGTGCCAGCAGTTTCAGCGGCTATGGCTACACCTTC.

The V gene is TRBV14, the J gene TRBJ1-1, with TRBD1 matching over 7 bases. The J segment lost 6 bases and the V segment lost 0 bases, leaving 7 bases of the junction unmatched. This CDR3 has 15 residues. In germline, CDR1 is SGHDN, CDR2 FVKESK. CDR3 loop: CASSQDRQGVSEAFF. For the CDR3, the DNA is TGTGCCAGCAGCCAAGATAGACAGGGCGTCTCTGAAGCTTTCTTT.

The chain recombines TRBV2 with TRBJ1-2, with a tentative D call TRBD1 (5 bases). Per germline, CDR1 SNHLY and CDR2 FYNNEI. The V and J ends lost 8 bases and 1 base respectively, with 11 bases between them. The CDR3 sequence is 13 residues long. As DNA, the CDR3 is TGTGCCAGCGGGGGACTGATTAACTATGGCTACACCTTC. Translation gives CASGGLINYGYTF.

The chain employs TRBV28 and TRBJ1-5; TRBD1 matches 7 bases. CDR1 is MDHEN, CDR2 SYDVKM, per germline. The junction had 10 bases not matched to a gene; V was cut back by 4 bases and J by 4 bases. The CDR3 extends over 16 amino acids. This CDR3 reads CASSSTQTGRNQPQHF. CDR3 in DNA: TGTGCCAGCAGTTCTACCCAGACAGGGAGGAATCAGCCCCAGCATTTT.

The chain uses TRBV6-5 and TRBJ1-5, with TRBD1 matching over 9 bases. V lost 5 bases to trimming and J lost 6 bases; unmatched junction nucleotides: 8. The CDR3 totals 15 residues. CDR1 and CDR2 from the germline V gene are MNHEY and SVGAGI. CDR3 residues: CASSPTGGYGQPQHF. For the CDR3, the DNA is TGTGCCAGCAGTCCCACAGGGGGCTATGGTCAGCCCCAGCATTTT.